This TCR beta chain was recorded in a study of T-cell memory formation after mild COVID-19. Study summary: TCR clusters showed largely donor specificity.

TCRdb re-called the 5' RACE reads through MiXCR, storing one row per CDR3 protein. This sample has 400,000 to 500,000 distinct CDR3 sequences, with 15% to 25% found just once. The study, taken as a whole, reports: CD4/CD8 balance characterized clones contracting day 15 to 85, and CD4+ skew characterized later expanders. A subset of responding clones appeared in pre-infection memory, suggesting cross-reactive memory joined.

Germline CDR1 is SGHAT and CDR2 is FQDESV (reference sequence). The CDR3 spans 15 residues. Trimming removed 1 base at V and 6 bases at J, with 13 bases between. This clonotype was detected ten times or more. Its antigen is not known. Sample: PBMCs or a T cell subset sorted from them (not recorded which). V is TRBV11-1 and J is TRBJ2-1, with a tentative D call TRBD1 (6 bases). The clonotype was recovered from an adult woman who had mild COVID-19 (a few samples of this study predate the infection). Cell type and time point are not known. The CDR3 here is CASSLGVQGRNEQFF. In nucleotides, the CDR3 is TGTGCCAGCAGCTTAGGAGTACAGGGCCGCAATGAGCAGTTCTTC.